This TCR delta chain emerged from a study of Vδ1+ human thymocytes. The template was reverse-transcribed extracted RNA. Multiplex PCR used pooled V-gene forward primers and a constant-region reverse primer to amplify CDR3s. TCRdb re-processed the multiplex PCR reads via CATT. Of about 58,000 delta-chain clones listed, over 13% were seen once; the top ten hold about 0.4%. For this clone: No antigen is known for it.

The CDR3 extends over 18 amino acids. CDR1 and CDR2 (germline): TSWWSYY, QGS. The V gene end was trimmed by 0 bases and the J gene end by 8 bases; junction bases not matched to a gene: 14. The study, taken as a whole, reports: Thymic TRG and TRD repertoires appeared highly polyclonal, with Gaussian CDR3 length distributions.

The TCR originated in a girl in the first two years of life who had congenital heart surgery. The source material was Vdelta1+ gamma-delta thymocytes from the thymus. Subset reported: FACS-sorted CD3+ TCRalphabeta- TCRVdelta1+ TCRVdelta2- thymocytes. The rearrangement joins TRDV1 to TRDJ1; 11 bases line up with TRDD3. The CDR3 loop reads CALGELGPLGGYGTKLIF. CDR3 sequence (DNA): TGTGCTCTTGGGGAACTAGGTCCCCTTGGGGGATACGGGACCAAACTCATCTTT.